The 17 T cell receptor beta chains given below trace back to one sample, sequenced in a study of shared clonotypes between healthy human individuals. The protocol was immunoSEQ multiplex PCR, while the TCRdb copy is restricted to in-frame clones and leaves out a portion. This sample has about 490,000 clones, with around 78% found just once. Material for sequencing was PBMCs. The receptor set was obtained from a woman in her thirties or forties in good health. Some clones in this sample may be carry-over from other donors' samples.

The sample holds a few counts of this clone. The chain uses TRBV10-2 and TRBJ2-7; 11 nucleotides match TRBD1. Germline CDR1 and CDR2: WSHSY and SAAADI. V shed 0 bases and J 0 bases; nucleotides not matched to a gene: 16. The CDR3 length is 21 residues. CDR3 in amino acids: CASSESRFRDRGSHISYEQYF. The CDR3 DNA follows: TGCGCCAGCAGTGAGTCGCGGTTCCGGGACAGGGGGTCCCATATCTCCTACGAGCAGTACTTC.

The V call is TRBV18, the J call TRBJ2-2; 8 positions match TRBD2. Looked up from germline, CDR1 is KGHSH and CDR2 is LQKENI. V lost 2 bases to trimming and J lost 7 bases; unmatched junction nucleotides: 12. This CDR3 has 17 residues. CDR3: CASSPIPSGRAGGELFF. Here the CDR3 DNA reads TGTGCCAGCTCACCAATTCCCAGCGGGAGAGCGGGCGGGGAGCTGTTTTTT.

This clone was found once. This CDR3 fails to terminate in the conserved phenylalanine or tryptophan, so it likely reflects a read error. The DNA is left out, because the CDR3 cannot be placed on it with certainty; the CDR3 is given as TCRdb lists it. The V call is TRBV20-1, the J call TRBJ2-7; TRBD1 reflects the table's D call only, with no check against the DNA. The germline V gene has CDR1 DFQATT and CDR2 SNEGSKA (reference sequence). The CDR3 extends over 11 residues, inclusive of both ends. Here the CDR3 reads CSPVEVGDRVI.

DNA for the CDR3: TGTGCCAGCAGTCGGACAGGGCCTGGGGAGCTGTTTTTT. Protein sequence: CASSRTGPGELFF. The chain links TRBV5-4 to TRBJ2-2; 8 bases are a match to TRBD1. V shed 5 bases, J shed 8 bases, and the junction held 5 bases outside the gene matches. CDR3 length: 13 residues. CDR1 and CDR2 from the germline V gene are SGHNT and YYREEE (reference sequence).

The CDR3 loop is CASPSPTGNTIYF. The CDR3 DNA follows: TGTGCCAGCCCTTCCCCGACTGGAAACACCATATATTTT. The J gene is TRBJ1-3, the V gene TRBV28; D not resolved. This CDR3 contains 13 residues. The V and J ends lost 8 bases and 2 bases respectively, with 10 bases between them. CDR1 and CDR2 (germline): MDHEN, SYDVKM.

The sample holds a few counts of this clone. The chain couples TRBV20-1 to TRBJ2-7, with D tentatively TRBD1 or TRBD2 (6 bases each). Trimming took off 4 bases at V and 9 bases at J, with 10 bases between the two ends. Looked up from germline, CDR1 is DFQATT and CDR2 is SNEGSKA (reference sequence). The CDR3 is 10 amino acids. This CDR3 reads CSAKGGAQYF. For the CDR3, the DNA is TGCAGTGCTAAGGGGGGAGCGCAGTACTTC.

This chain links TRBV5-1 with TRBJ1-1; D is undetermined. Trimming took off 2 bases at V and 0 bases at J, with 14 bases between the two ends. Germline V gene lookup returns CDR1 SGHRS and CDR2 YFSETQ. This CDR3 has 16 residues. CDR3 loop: CASSLPQFSMNTEAFF. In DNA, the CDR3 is TGCGCCAGCAGCTTACCACAGTTTTCCATGAACACTGAAGCTTTCTTT. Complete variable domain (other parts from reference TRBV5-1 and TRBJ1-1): KAGVTQTPRYLIKTRGQQVTLSCSPISGHRSVSWYQQTPGQGLQFLFEYFSETQRNKGNFPGRFSGRQFSNSRSEMNVSTLELGDSALYLCASSLPQFSMNTEAFFGQGTRLTVV.

This CDR3 reads CASSYRREVWNEQFF. The CDR3 nucleotides are TGTGCCAGCAGTTACCGCAGGGAGGTTTGGAATGAGCAGTTCTTC. The chain employs TRBV6-6 and TRBJ2-1; TRBD2 is a possible D gene (6 bases). The CDR3 loop spans 15 amino acids. V gave up 2 bases and J gave up 7 bases, with 15 bases separating them. Germline-derived CDR1 and CDR2 are MNHNY and SVGAGI (reference sequence).

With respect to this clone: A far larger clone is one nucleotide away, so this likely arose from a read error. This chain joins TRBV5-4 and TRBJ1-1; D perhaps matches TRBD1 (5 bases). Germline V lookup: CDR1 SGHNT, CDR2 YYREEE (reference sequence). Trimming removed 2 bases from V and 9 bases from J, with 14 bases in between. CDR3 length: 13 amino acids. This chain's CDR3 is CASSFDRDTKAFF. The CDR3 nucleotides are TGTGCCAGCAGCTTTGACAGAGATACTAAAGCTTTCTTT.

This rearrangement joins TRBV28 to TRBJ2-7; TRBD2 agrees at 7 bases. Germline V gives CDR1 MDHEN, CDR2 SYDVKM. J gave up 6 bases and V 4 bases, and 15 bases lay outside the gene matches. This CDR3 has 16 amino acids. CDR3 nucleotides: TGTGCCAGCAGTTCTCCGGGACTAAAAAGGCCCTTCGAGCAGTACTTC. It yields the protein CASSSPGLKRPFEQYF.

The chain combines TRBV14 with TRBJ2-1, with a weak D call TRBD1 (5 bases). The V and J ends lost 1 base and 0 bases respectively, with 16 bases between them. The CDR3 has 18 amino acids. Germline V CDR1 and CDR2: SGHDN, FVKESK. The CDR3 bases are TGTGCCAGCAGCCAAGCGGGTCTAAGGGGCAGCTCCTACAATGAGCAGTTCTTC. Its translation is CASSQAGLRGSSYNEQFF.

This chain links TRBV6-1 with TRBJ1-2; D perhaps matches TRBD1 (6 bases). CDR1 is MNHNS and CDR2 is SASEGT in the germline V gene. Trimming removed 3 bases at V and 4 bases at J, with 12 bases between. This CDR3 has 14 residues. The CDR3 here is CASSEAPRGYGYTF. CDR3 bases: TGTGCCAGCAGTGAGGCTCCCAGGGGCTATGGCTACACCTTC.

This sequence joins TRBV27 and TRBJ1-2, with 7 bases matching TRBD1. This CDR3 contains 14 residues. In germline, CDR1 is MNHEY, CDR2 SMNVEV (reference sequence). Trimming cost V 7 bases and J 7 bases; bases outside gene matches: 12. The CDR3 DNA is TGTGCCAGCAAAACAGGGACAGACCCTTTTGGCTACACCTTC. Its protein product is CASKTGTDPFGYTF.

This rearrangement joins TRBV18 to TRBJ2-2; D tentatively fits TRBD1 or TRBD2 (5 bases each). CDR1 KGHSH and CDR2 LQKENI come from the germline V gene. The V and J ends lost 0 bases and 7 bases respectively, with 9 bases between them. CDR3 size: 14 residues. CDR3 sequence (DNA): TGTGCCAGCTCACCACCGGGGGATCGCGGGGAGCTGTTTTTT. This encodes CASSPPGDRGELFF.

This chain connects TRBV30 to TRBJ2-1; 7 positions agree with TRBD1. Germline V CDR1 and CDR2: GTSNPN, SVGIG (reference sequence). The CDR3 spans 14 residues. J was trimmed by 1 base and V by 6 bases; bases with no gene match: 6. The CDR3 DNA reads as TGTGCCTGCCCCCGGGACAGTTCCTACAATGAGCAGTTCTTC. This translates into CACPRDSSYNEQFF.

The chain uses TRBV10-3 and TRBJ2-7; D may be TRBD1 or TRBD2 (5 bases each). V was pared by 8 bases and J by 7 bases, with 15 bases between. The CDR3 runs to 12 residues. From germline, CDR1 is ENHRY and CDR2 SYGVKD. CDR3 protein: CAIRNGGGEQYF. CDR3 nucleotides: TGTGCCATCCGGAATGGTGGGGGTGAGCAGTACTTC.

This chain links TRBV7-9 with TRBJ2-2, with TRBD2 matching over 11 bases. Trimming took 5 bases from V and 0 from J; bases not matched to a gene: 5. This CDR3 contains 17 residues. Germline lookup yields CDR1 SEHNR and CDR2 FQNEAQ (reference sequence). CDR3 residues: CASSPLAGGPNTGELFF. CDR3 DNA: TGTGCCAGCAGCCCCCTAGCGGGAGGACCGAACACCGGGGAGCTGTTTTTT.